A selection of T cell receptor beta chains follows, all from one sample in a study of T cells in Graves' hyperthyroidism and ophthalmopathy. TCRdb re-derived calls from the multiplex PCR reads in MiXCR, one entry per CDR3 protein. The profile shows 300,000 or so distinct CDR3 sequences, approximately 15% of them singletons. The sequencing sample was made of blood. The receptors were sampled from an older woman with Graves' ophthalmopathy. Each CDR3 is given with its conserved first and last residue. A D gene is named only where the DNA matches it firmly. Size is omitted from some rows. Given values are once, few, many or a class for expanded clones.

abundance,d_gene,j_gene,v_gene,CDR3nt,CDR3aa
many,.,TRBJ2-5,TRBV6-2/TRBV6-3,TGTGCCAGCAGTTACTCGATCAGGCAAGAGACCCAGTACTTC,CASSYSIRQETQYF
.,.,TRBJ1-2,TRBV19,TGTGCCAGTAGTATAGCCCCGGACGAATATGGCTACACCTTC,CASSIAPDEYGYTF
.,TRBD1,TRBJ2-2,TRBV20-1,TGCAGTGCTAGCCTGGACAGGGGGCCCGGGGAGCTGTTTTTT,CSASLDRGPGELFF
.,TRBD1,TRBJ2-1,TRBV28,TGTGCCAGCAGTTTATACAGGGGCAATTATGAGCAGTTCTTC,CASSLYRGNYEQFF
many,.,TRBJ2-5,TRBV4-3,TGCGCCAGCAGCCAAGATTTACAGGGAGAGACCCAGTACTTC,CASSQDLQGETQYF
many,.,TRBJ2-1,TRBV11-2,TGTGCCAGCAGCCCCGGGCCTTTGGAGGAGCAGTTCTTC,CASSPGPLEEQFF
few,TRBD1,TRBJ1-2,TRBV3-1,TGTGCCAGCAGACGACAGGGGGCAGGGGGCTACACCTTC,CASRRQGAGGYTF
few,TRBD1,TRBJ1-4,TRBV5-1,TGCGCCAGCAGCTTGGCCATGACAGGGGGCTTTCCTAATGAAAAACTGTTTTTT,CASSLAMTGGFPNEKLFF
many,TRBD1,TRBJ1-4,TRBV5-1,TGCGCCAGCAGCTTGGGGGACAGGGGTGGAGAAAAACTGTTTTTT,CASSLGDRGGEKLFF
many,.,TRBJ2-7,TRBV27,TGTGCCAGCAGTCCGCGCTATTATGGAGCGCATAAATACGAGCAGTACTTC,CASSPRYYGAHKYEQYF
.,.,TRBJ1-6,TRBV4-2,TGTGCCAGCAGCCAAACGGTAAATTCACCCCTCCACTTT,CASSQTVNSPLHF
many,TRBD1,TRBJ1-6,TRBV27,TGTGCCAGCAGTTTATCGGGGGACAGAGCTTATTCACCCCTCCACTTT,CASSLSGDRAYSPLHF
many,.,TRBJ1-1,TRBV5-1,TGCGCCAGCAGCCGCGACAGTAACACTGAAGCTTTCTTT,CASSRDSNTEAFF
few,TRBD1,TRBJ1-1,TRBV20-1,TGCAGTGCTAGAACAGGGGGCGCCCTTACTGAAGCTTTCTTT,CSARTGGALTEAFF
many,.,TRBJ1-1,TRBV5-1,TGCGCCAGCAGCTTCACAGTGAACACTGAAGCTTTCTTT,CASSFTVNTEAFF
.,TRBD2,TRBJ2-2,TRBV20-1,TGCAGTGCTAGTAGCGGGGGGTACACCGGGGAGCTGTTTTTT,CSASSGGYTGELFF
many,.,TRBJ2-7,TRBV6-1,TGTGCCAGCAGTGAAGCGCTTGGTGGTGGGGCGGCCTACGAGCAGTACTTC,CASSEALGGGAAYEQYF
many,.,TRBJ2-7,TRBV6-5,TGTGCCAGCAGTTACGGCGCCACCTACGAGCAGTACTTC,CASSYGATYEQYF
many,TRBD1,TRBJ1-1,TRBV27,TGTGCCAGCAGTTTGAGGTGGGGGGGTTTCCGGGACAGAACGAACACTGAAGCTTTCTTT,CASSLRWGGFRDRTNTEAFF
few,.,TRBJ1-5,TRBV9,TGTGCCAGCAGCGGAAGGAGGCCCAGTGCGTATCAGCCCCAGCATTTT,CASSGRRPSAYQPQHF
many,.,TRBJ2-7,TRBV27,TGTGCCAGCAGTTTATTACGGGGAAGCTACGAGCAGTACTTC,CASSLLRGSYEQYF
.,.,TRBJ2-3,TRBV24-1,TGTGCCACCAGTGACCCCGTGACATCAGATACGCAGTATTTT,CATSDPVTSDTQYF
many,.,TRBJ2-5,TRBV11-1,TGTGCCAGCAGCCTGACAGCCCAGCAAGAGACCCAGTACTTC,CASSLTAQQETQYF
many,TRBD2,TRBJ2-1,TRBV7-2,TGTGCCAGCAGCCGCGGGGGGGTCTTGGATGAGCAGTTCTTC,CASSRGGVLDEQFF
.,.,TRBJ2-5,TRBV28,TGTGCCAGCAGTTTACCAGCGGCCCTATACCAAGGGACCCAGTACTTC,CASSLPAALYQGTQYF
few,TRBD1,TRBJ2-3,TRBV20-1,TGCAGTGCTAGAGATGGGACAGGGGCCCCAGATACGCAGTATTTT,CSARDGTGAPDTQYF
.,.,TRBJ2-2,TRBV12-3/TRBV12-4,TGTGCCAGCAATCTCCGGACCAACATTCGGGAGCTGTTTTTT,CASNLRTNIRELFF
many,TRBD1,TRBJ2-7,TRBV5-1,TGCGCCAGCAGCAGGGACAGTCAAGCCTACGAGCAGTACTTC,CASSRDSQAYEQYF
many,.,TRBJ1-2,TRBV20-1,TGCAGTGCTAGAGATATAACTAACTATGGCTACACCTTC,CSARDITNYGYTF
few,.,TRBJ2-5,TRBV19,TGTGCCAGTAGTATAGATGGGACGGGCGGTCAAGAGACCCAGTACTTC,CASSIDGTGGQETQYF
many,.,TRBJ2-5,TRBV20-1,TGCAGTGCTAGCGCCCAGGCAGTTTCGCCCGAGTACTTC,CSASAQAVSPEYF
many,.,TRBJ1-2,TRBV7-8,TGTGCCAGCAGTACCAATGGACCTTTGCTGAACTATGGCTACACCTTC,CASSTNGPLLNYGYTF
.,.,TRBJ2-4,TRBV28,TGTGCCAGCAACGGGACACTAGCCAAAAACATTCAGTACTTC,CASNGTLAKNIQYF
many,TRBD1,TRBJ2-7,TRBV5-1,TGCGCCAGCAGCGCCCAACGACAGGGGTTATCCTACGAGCAGTACTTC,CASSAQRQGLSYEQYF
.,.,TRBJ2-7,TRBV6-1,TGTGCCAGCAGCAACGGAGGCTACGAGCAGTACTTC,CASSNGGYEQYF
many,TRBD1,TRBJ1-4,TRBV18,TGTGCCAGCTCACCACAGGGGGCTGCCAGTGAAAAACTGTTTTTT,CASSPQGAASEKLFF
.,.,TRBJ1-2,TRBV5-6,TGTGCCAGCAGCTTGGGGGGACAAGGTGGCTACACCTTC,CASSLGGQGGYTF
.,.,TRBJ2-5,TRBV24-1,TGTGCCACCAGTGATTTTAACGGGGAGACCCAGTACTTC,CATSDFNGETQYF
many,.,TRBJ2-5,TRBV28,TGTGCCAGCAGTTTATTTGCGGGATACCAAGAGACCCAGTACTTC,CASSLFAGYQETQYF
many,.,TRBJ1-4,TRBV6-1,TGTGCCAGCAGTCATAAAGCAGGCCTTAATGAAAAACTGTTTTTT,CASSHKAGLNEKLFF
few,.,TRBJ1-2,TRBV7-2,TGTGCCAGCAGCTTAGCGCTGGGGGCTAACTATGGCTACACCTTC,CASSLALGANYGYTF
many,TRBD2,TRBJ2-7,TRBV28,TGTGCCAGCAAACTTGGGAGGGTTGCCTACGAGCAGTACTTC,CASKLGRVAYEQYF
many,.,TRBJ1-2,TRBV29-1,TGCAGCGTCCGGGGGTTCGATGGCTACACCTTC,CSVRGFDGYTF
many,TRBD1,TRBJ1-6,TRBV2,TGTGCCAGCGGCAGGGGGCTCAATTCACCCCTCCACTTT,CASGRGLNSPLHF
many,.,TRBJ2-5,TRBV18,TGTGCCAGCTCACCTCGAATAGTGGAGACCCAGTACTTC,CASSPRIVETQYF
few,TRBD2,TRBJ2-5,TRBV13,TGTGCCAGCAGCTTAAACGGGGGGGAAGAGACCCAGTACTTC,CASSLNGGEETQYF
many,.,TRBJ2-5,TRBV2,TGTGCCAGCAGTGAAGAAGGGGGAGAGACCCAGTACTTC,CASSEEGGETQYF
many,.,TRBJ1-1,TRBV29-1,TGCAGCGCTGCACAGGGGAACACTGAAGCTTTCTTT,CSAAQGNTEAFF
many,.,TRBJ1-6,TRBV18,TGTGCCAGCTCACCGATGGAACCAGGGAATTCACCCCTCCACTTT,CASSPMEPGNSPLHF
many,TRBD1,TRBJ1-1,TRBV28,TGTGCCAGCAGTACGACGGGGGGAGGCAGGGGGTACACTGAAGCTTTCTTT,CASSTTGGGRGYTEAFF
.,TRBD2,TRBJ2-2,TRBV5-1,TGCGCCAGCAGCCCTCGTGCGGGGGGTAACACCGGGGAGCTGTTTTTT,CASSPRAGGNTGELFF
few,.,TRBJ1-2,TRBV20-1,TGCAGTGCTTCTACCACAGTTTATGGCTACACCTTC,CSASTTVYGYTF
many,.,TRBJ2-1,TRBV7-2,TGTGCCAGCAGCTATTACAGCAGCTCCTACAATGAGCAGTTCTTC,CASSYYSSSYNEQFF